These 32 T cell receptor beta chains were sequenced from one sample in a study of vaccination and CD4 T cells after COVID-19. Antigens of these TCRs are unknown. The Oncomine TCR Beta short-read assay was what sequenced the DNA obtained from cultured CD4+ T cells. Each CDR3 protein gets one entry after TCRdb re-called the PCR reads with MiXCR. The repertoire holds approximately 13,000 distinct CDR3 sequences, with 45% to 55% as singletons. As for treatment: roughly ten-day PBMC culture with coronavirus spike peptide pools or control peptides (ViraFEST assay). Sequencing was carried out using CD4+ T cells from blood, cultured in vitro. The receptors derive from a human donor who had recovered from COVID-19.

J is TRBJ2-1 and V is TRBV12-3 or TRBV12-4; TRBD2 matches 7 bases. Trimming took 3 bases from V and 3 from J; bases not matched to a gene: 5. This CDR3 contains 15 residues. As DNA, the CDR3 is TGTGCCAGCAGTTTGCGACTAGCTGACTACAATGAGCAGTTCTTC. As protein: CASSLRLADYNEQFF.

Only one count was recorded for this clonotype. The chain joins TRBV28 to TRBJ2-5; D is undetermined. This CDR3 is built from 14 residues. In germline, CDR1 is MDHEN, CDR2 SYDVKM. The ends were cut back, 3 bases at V and 4 bases at J, with 12 bases in the middle. This chain's CDR3 is CASSLGYPRETQYF. CDR3 nucleotide sequence: TGTGCCAGCAGTTTGGGTTACCCCCGAGAGACCCAGTACTTC.

The chain recombines TRBV7-2 with TRBJ1-2, with TRBD1 matching 9 bases. This CDR3 has 15 residues. With 0 bases clipped from V and 2 bases from J, the junction kept 1 base outside the gene matches. Germline assignment: CDR1 SGHTA and CDR2 FQGNSA. As DNA, the CDR3 is TGTGCCAGCAGCTTAGCCGGACAGGGGAACTATGGCTACACCTTC. Translating it yields CASSLAGQGNYGYTF.

The chain is built from TRBV6-1 and TRBJ1-2, with TRBD1 as a possible D gene (6 bases). Trimming left V 7 bases short and J 8 bases short, with 14 bases between. This CDR3 is 12 amino acids long. Germline loops: CDR1 MNHNS, CDR2 SASEGT. The CDR3 loop reads CASTGGQRGYTF. DNA of the CDR3: TGTGCCAGCACCGGGGGGCAGCGGGGCTACACCTTC.

The chain employs TRBV28 and TRBJ2-5; perhaps TRBD2 as D (6 bases). CDR3 length: 15 amino acids. The ends were cut back, 5 bases at V and 5 bases at J, with 18 bases in the middle. From germline, CDR1 is MDHEN and CDR2 SYDVKM. CDR3 protein: CASSAATGTVETQYF. In DNA form, the CDR3 reads TGTGCCAGCAGTGCCGCCACCGGGACTGTGGAGACCCAGTACTTC.

This rearrangement joins TRBV12-3 or TRBV12-4 to TRBJ2-5; TRBD2 matches at 7 bases. Germline trimming cut 7 bases from V and 5 bases from J; bases unmatched to any gene: 7. The CDR3 contains 13 residues. CDR3 DNA: TGTGCCAGCACCATAAATAGCGGGGAGACCCAGTACTTC. Translation gives CASTINSGETQYF.

This clonotype has just a few counts. V gene TRBV27 combines with J gene TRBJ2-5; the D is unclear. The CDR3 runs 14 residues. V was pared by 6 bases and J by 5 bases, with 16 bases between. CDR1 is MNHEY and CDR2 is SMNVEV in the germline V gene (reference sequence). The CDR3: CASSPTQFRETQYF. The CDR3 DNA follows: TGTGCCAGCAGCCCCACCCAGTTCAGGGAGACCCAGTACTTC.

This sequence joins TRBV6-5 and TRBJ1-1; D gene unclear. Trimming shortened V by 4 bases and J by 1 base, and 7 bases separated the two germline ends. This CDR3 spans 13 amino acids. Germline CDR1 and CDR2: MNHEY and SVGAGI. In DNA, the CDR3 is TGTGCCAGCAGTTGGGTCCCGAACACTGAAGCTTTCTTT. Its protein product is CASSWVPNTEAFF.

V gene TRBV7-2 combines with J gene TRBJ2-5; a possible D gene is TRBD2 (5 bases). V was trimmed by 5 bases and J by 7 bases, leaving 14 bases between them. Germline-derived CDR1 and CDR2 are SGHTA and FQGNSA. There are 13 residues in the CDR3. The CDR3 sequence is CASSRNGGGTQYF. The CDR3 coding sequence is TGTGCCAGCAGCCGAAACGGAGGTGGGACCCAGTACTTC.

This rearrangement joins TRBV28 to TRBJ1-6; 8 nucleotides line up with TRBD1. This CDR3 has 15 amino acids. V lost 2 bases, J lost 10 bases, and 7 bases stayed unmatched. Germline CDR1 is MDHEN and CDR2 is SYDVKM. CDR3: CASSLLQGAQSPLHF. CDR3 coding DNA: TGTGCCAGCAGTTTACTTCAGGGGGCCCAATCACCCCTCCACTTT. Filled out from reference TRBV28 and TRBJ1-6, the complete variable domain reads DVKVTQSSRYLVKRTGEKVFLECVQDMDHENMFWYRQDPGLGLRLIYFSYDVKMKEKGDIPEGYSVSREKKERFSLILESASTNQTSMYLCASSLLQGAQSPLHFGNGTRLTVT.

The rearrangement uses TRBV5-1 and TRBJ1-1; D possibly corresponds to TRBD1 (5 bases). V dropped 6 bases and J dropped 4 bases, with 19 bases sitting between them. In germline, CDR1 is SGHRS, CDR2 YFSETQ. The CDR3 spans 15 residues. CDR3 loop: CASTPLAGAFTEAFF. CDR3 bases: TGCGCCAGCACCCCCCTCGCCGGGGCTTTCACTGAAGCTTTCTTT.

The chain employs TRBV30 and TRBJ1-2, with D uncertain. This CDR3 contains 14 residues. The germline V and J ends were trimmed by 0 bases and 0 bases, with 8 bases remaining between them. Germline V lookup: CDR1 GTSNPN, CDR2 SVGIG (reference sequence). CDR3 sequence reads: CAWSVVETNYGYTF. In nucleotides, the CDR3 is TGTGCCTGGAGTGTAGTAGAAACTAACTATGGCTACACCTTC.

The chain carries TRBV7-9 and TRBJ2-3; 8 bases map to TRBD1. V shed 5 bases, J shed 5 bases, and the junction held 9 bases outside the gene matches. This CDR3 contains 15 residues. The germline gives CDR1 SEHNR, CDR2 FQNEAQ (reference sequence). CDR3 bases: TGTGCCAGCAGCCCCCCCGGACAGGGAAGAGATACGCAGTATTTT. Its protein is CASSPPGQGRDTQYF.

J is TRBJ1-2 and V is TRBV7-9, with 7 bases matching TRBD1. The length of the CDR3 is 15 residues. The V and J ends lost 3 bases and 3 bases, in that order; junction bases with no gene match: 7. Germline assignment: CDR1 SEHNR and CDR2 FQNEAQ (reference sequence). CDR3 residues: CASSFDRVTDYGYTF. As DNA, the CDR3 is TGTGCCAGCAGCTTCGACAGGGTTACGGACTATGGCTACACCTTC.

Notes on this clonotype: The junction and the germline gene differ at one end; a read error may be behind it. The chain recombines TRBV20-1 with TRBJ2-7; 10 nucleotides line up with TRBD2. Looked up from germline, CDR1 is DFQATT and CDR2 is SNEGSKA (reference sequence). This CDR3 is built from 11 residues. CDR3 loop: CSSSGSREQYF. The CDR3 nucleotides are TGCAGTTCTAGCGGGAGTAGGGAGCAGTACTTC.

The chain has TRBV6-4 and TRBJ2-3; no clear D. Trimming shortened V by 10 bases and J by 3 bases, and 14 bases separated the two germline ends. The CDR3 extends over 13 amino acids. Germline CDR1 reads MRHNA; CDR2 reads SNTAGT. Here the CDR3 reads CAIDQSATDTQYF. Here the CDR3 DNA reads TGTGCCATCGACCAGAGCGCAACAGATACGCAGTATTTT.

This clonotype was observed a handful of times. The rearrangement links TRBV6-5 to TRBJ1-2; no clear D. The CDR3 is 16 amino acids. Per germline, CDR1 MNHEY and CDR2 SVGAGI. With 4 bases removed from V and 4 bases from J, the gap between germline ends came to 19 bases. The CDR3, as DNA: TGTGCCAGCAGTTCTATCGGGCGGCAGCATCTCTATGGCTACACCTTC. Encoded protein: CASSSIGRQHLYGYTF.

The chain recombines TRBV28 with TRBJ2-5, with TRBD1 matching 11 bases. Germline V gene data show CDR1 as MDHEN and CDR2 as SYDVKM. V shed 6 bases, J shed 1 base, and the junction held 7 bases outside the gene matches. This CDR3 has 16 residues. CDR3 residues: CASRDRGHKSQETQYF. CDR3 nucleotides: TGTGCCAGCAGGGACAGGGGGCATAAATCCCAAGAGACCCAGTACTTC.

The genes are TRBV7-9 and TRBJ2-3; tentative D call: TRBD2 (5 bases). Germline CDR1 SEHNR, CDR2 FQNEAQ (reference sequence). Trimming stripped 1 base from V and 1 base from J, with 12 bases between. The CDR3 extends over 16 amino acids. CDR3 nucleotide sequence: TGTGCCAGCAGCTTAGAAGTCGGGGTTGGCACAGATACGCAGTATTTT. Encoded protein: CASSLEVGVGTDTQYF. The full variable domain, its missing parts supplied by reference TRBV7-9 and TRBJ2-3, is DTGVSQNPRHKITKRGQNVTFRCDPISEHNRLYWYRQTLGQGPEFLTYFQNEAQLEKSRLLSDRFSAERPKGSFSTLEIQRTEQGDSAMYLCASSLEVGVGTDTQYFGPGTRLTVL.

Only a few counts were recorded for this clonotype. The rearrangement uses TRBV24-1 and TRBJ2-3; a weak D match, TRBD1 (5 bases). Deletions cut 2 bases from V and 2 bases from J, with 13 bases between. Looked up from germline, CDR1 is KGHDR and CDR2 is SFDVKD. This CDR3 spans 16 amino acids. CDR3 coding DNA: TGTGCCACCAGTGATTCCCAGGGCGGTACCACAGATACGCAGTATTTT. It yields the protein CATSDSQGGTTDTQYF.

By share, this clonotype ranks as large. J is TRBJ1-2 and V is TRBV9; 7 bases line up with TRBD1. V was clipped by 0 bases and J by 4 bases; unmatched bases: 6. Germline CDR1 SGDLS, CDR2 YYNGEE. The CDR3 totals 15 residues. In DNA form, the CDR3 reads TGTGCCAGCAGCGTAGCTCTGGGACAGTCCTATGGCTACACCTTC. Encoded protein: CASSVALGQSYGYTF.

There are a few counts of this clonotype. The chain uses TRBV20-1 and TRBJ2-2; possibly TRBD2 for D (5 bases). This CDR3 region has 14 residues. Germline V lookup: CDR1 DFQATT, CDR2 SNEGSKA (reference sequence). The V end was cut by 5 bases, the J end by 7 bases, with 17 bases between. The CDR3 coding sequence is TGCAGTGCTTGGACTGACCAGACGGGCGGGGAGCTGTTTTTT. Amino acids: CSAWTDQTGGELFF.

The chain couples TRBV6-2 or TRBV6-3 to TRBJ2-1, with 13 bases matching TRBD2. The CDR3 is 14 residues long. J gave up 7 bases and V 4 bases, and 1 base lay outside the gene matches. The germline gives CDR1 MNHEY, CDR2 SVGEGT. In nucleotides, the CDR3 is TGTGCCAGCAGTTGGACTAGCGGGAGTAATGAGCAGTTCTTC. This encodes CASSWTSGSNEQFF.

This clonotype occurred a few times. The chain is built from TRBV6-5 and TRBJ1-6; the match to TRBD1 covers 7 bases. The CDR3 length is 15 residues. Germline CDR1 is MNHEY and CDR2 is SVGAGI. V lost 2 bases and J lost 10; bases outside the gene matches: 8. This CDR3 is CASSYGYRGISPLHF. DNA of the CDR3: TGTGCCAGCAGTTACGGTTACAGGGGCATCTCACCCCTCCACTTT.

V usage is TRBV15 and J usage is TRBJ1-5; 7 bases map to TRBD1. The germline V gene has CDR1 LNHNV and CDR2 YYDKDF (reference sequence). V dropped 2 bases and J dropped 7; count of bases not matched to a gene: 11. This CDR3 region has 16 residues. The chain's CDR3 is CATSRFTGDSPQPQHF. The CDR3 bases are TGTGCCACCAGCAGATTCACAGGGGACTCCCCCCAGCCCCAGCATTTT.

This chain's CDR3 is CATSDSWGLYNEQFF. DNA of the CDR3: TGTGCCACCAGTGATTCGTGGGGACTATACAATGAGCAGTTCTTC. The V gene is TRBV24-1, the J gene TRBJ2-1; 7 nucleotides match TRBD2. The V and J ends lost 2 bases and 4 bases, in that order; junction bases with no gene match: 4. CDR3 length: 15 amino acids. The germline gives CDR1 KGHDR, CDR2 SFDVKD.

The chain carries TRBV28 and TRBJ1-5; D might be TRBD1 (5 bases). The CDR3 is made up of 16 amino acids. V gave up 6 bases and J gave up 2 bases, with 17 bases separating them. Germline V CDR1 and CDR2: MDHEN, SYDVKM. CDR3 sequence: CASSRAREGRNQPQHF. The DNA of the CDR3 is TGTGCCAGCAGCCGCGCCAGGGAGGGACGCAATCAGCCCCAGCATTTT.

The chain employs TRBV4-1 and TRBJ2-1; 11 bases align to TRBD2. Germline values: CDR1 MGHRA, CDR2 YSYEKL. Unmatched junction bases numbered 6, after V lost 1 base and J lost 7 bases. This CDR3 is 16 amino acids long. In DNA, the CDR3 is TGCGCCAGCAGCCAAGGGGGGACTAGCGGCAAAAATGAGCAGTTCTTC. Translation: CASSQGGTSGKNEQFF.

This clonotype occurred a few times. This chain joins TRBV15 and TRBJ2-5; perhaps TRBD2 as D (5 bases). Germline V lookup: CDR1 LNHNV, CDR2 YYDKDF (reference sequence). Trimming removed 1 base at V and 0 bases at J, with 12 bases between. This CDR3 region has 16 residues. The CDR3 bases are TGTGCCACCAGCAGAGCGGAGCGGCAGTACCAAGAGACCCAGTACTTC. Translating gives CATSRAERQYQETQYF.

The V and J genes are TRBV2 and TRBJ2-3; D gene unclear. The germline V gene has CDR1 SNHLY and CDR2 FYNNEI. V lost 1 base and J 2 bases, leaving 16 bases between the germline ends. The CDR3 runs to 17 residues. This CDR3 reads CASSEERAVPATDTQYF. In DNA, the CDR3 is TGTGCCAGCAGTGAAGAAAGGGCAGTTCCTGCCACAGATACGCAGTATTTT.

This clonotype turned up a few times. The rearrangement uses TRBV6-2 or TRBV6-3 and TRBJ2-2; 7 bases match TRBD2. CDR3 length equals 15 residues. Germline-derived CDR1 and CDR2 are MNHEY and SVGEGT. V was pared by 1 base and J by 1 base, with 0 bases of the junction left unmatched. CDR3 loop: CASSYWGGNTGELFF. The DNA of the CDR3 is TGTGCCAGCAGTTACTGGGGGGGGAACACCGGGGAGCTGTTTTTT.

The CDR3: CASSRTSGELFF. CDR3 DNA sequence: TGTGCCAGCAGCCGGACTTCCGGGGAGCTGTTTTTT. This chain links TRBV4-2 with TRBJ2-2; TRBD2 is a possible D gene (5 bases). Germline-derived CDR1 and CDR2 are LGHNA and YNFKEQ. With 4 bases removed from V and 6 bases from J, the gap between germline ends came to 6 bases. The CDR3 is 12 amino acids.